Described below is a single T cell receptor beta chain sequence and its context. What it recognizes is unknown. The sample originates from a study of cytomegalovirus exposure and HLA in healthy donors. Study-level results: Reports showed the classifier diagnosing cytomegalovirus status with high specificity and sensitivity. As a later analysis showed, several of the most significant clusters appeared to be linked to common viral pathogens. Available immune exposure information covered CMV serostatus only.

60 Vbeta and 13 Jbeta primers were used in PCR. Using immunoSEQ multiplex PCR, the repertoire was profiled, and TCRdb retains in-frame clones only, with some absent. The sample carries some 170,000 clones, 75% recorded once. This CDR3 spans 13 amino acids. The V segment lost 5 bases and the J segment 3 bases; nucleotides outside the gene matches: 3. The germline V gene encodes CDR1 SGHNT and CDR2 YENEEA. The material sequenced was PBMCs. The sequence came from a woman aged 45 to 65 in good health and CMV-seropositive. The chain uses TRBV11-3 and TRBJ1-1; 7 bases align to TRBD1. The CDR3: CASSPDRYTEAFF. Here the CDR3 DNA reads TGTGCCAGCAGCCCGGACAGGTACACTGAAGCTTTCTTT.